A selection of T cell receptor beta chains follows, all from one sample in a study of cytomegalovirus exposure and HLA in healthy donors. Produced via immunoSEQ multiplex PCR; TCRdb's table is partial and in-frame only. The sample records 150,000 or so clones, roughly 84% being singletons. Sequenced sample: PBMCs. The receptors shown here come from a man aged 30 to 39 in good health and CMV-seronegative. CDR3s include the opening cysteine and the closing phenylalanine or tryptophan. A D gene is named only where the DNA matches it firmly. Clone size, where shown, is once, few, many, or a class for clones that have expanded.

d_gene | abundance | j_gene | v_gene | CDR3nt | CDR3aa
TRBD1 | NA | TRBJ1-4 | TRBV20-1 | TGCAGTGCGCAGGGGGCAGGGAAACTGTTTTTT | CSAQGAGKLFF
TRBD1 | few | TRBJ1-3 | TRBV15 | TGTGCCACCAGCAGAGACCAGGGGGCTGGCACCATATATTTT | CATSRDQGAGTIYF
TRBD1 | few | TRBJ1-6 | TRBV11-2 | TGTGCCAGCAGCTACAGGGGAGCAAATTCACCCCTCCACTTT | CASSYRGANSPLHF
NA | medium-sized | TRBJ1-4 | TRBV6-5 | TGTGCCAGCAGCCCGACACAGGGCGGTGAAAAACTGTTTTTT | CASSPTQGGEKLFF
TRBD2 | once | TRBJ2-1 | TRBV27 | TGTGCCAGCAGTTCCTCTAGCGGGAGGGGAGATGAGCAGTTCTTC | CASSSSSGRGDEQFF
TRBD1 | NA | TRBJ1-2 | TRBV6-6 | TGTGCCAGCAGTTACGTGGAACAGGGGGCACAGGGGGGCTACACCTTC | CASSYVEQGAQGGYTF
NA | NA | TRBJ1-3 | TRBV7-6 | TGTGCCAGCAGCTTAGTCCCAGGGGAACTCTCAATCTCTGGAAACACCATATATTTT | CASSLVPGELSISGNTIYF
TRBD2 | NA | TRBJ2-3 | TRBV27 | TGTGCCAGCAGGGGACTAGCGGGCGGCACAGATACGCAGTATTTT | CASRGLAGGTDTQYF
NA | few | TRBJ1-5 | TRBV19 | TGTGCCAGTAGAGGGTGGACAGATAGCAATCAGCCCCAGCATTTT | CASRGWTDSNQPQHF
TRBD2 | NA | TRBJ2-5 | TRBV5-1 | TGCGCCAGCAGCTTGGTGAGACTAGCGGGGGGGCCCGGTGAGACCCAGTACTTC | CASSLVRLAGGPGETQYF
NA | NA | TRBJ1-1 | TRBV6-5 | TGTGCCAGCAGCCCGACCCTACAGGGACAAGCTTTCTTT | CASSPTLQGQAFF
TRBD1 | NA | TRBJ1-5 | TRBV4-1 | TGCGCCAGCAGCCAAGTTTCGACAGGGGGCGTAGGGCAGCCCCAGCATTTT | CASSQVSTGGVGQPQHF
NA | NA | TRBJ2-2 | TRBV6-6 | TGTGCCAGCATCCCGAGACGGGGGAACACCGGGGAGCTGTTTTTT | CASIPRRGNTGELFF
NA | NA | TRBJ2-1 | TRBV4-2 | TGTGCCAGCAGCCAGGGCGCGGGGTTCTACAATGAGCAGTTCTTC | CASSQGAGFYNEQFF
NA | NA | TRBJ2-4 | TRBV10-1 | TGCGCCAGCAGAGTGAGTTTGGGTAATTCGTGTAGAGGATGGGACATTCAGTACTTC | CASRVSLGNSCRGWDIQYF
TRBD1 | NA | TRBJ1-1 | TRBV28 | TGTGCCAGCAGTCCCCACCAGGGGGCGGACACTGAAGCTTTCTTT | CASSPHQGADTEAFF
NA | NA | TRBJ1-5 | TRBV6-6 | TGTGCCAGCCTGTATAGCAATCAGCCCCAGCATTTT | CASLYSNQPQHF
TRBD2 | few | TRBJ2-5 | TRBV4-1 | TGCGCCAGCAGCCAATTGGGGGCTGCGAGCGGGGGGCAAGAGACCCAGTACTTC | CASSQLGAASGGQETQYF
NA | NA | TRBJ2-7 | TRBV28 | TGTGCCAGCAGTTTACGAGTTCCCAACGAGCAGTACTTC | CASSLRVPNEQYF
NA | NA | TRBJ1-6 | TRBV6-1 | TGTGCCACCTCCGAGCAGGGCTCTTCACCCCTCCACTTT | CATSEQGSSPLHF
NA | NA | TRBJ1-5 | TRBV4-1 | TGCGCCAGCAGCCAAGTCACAGGCTTCGCACAGCCCCAGCATTTT | CASSQVTGFAQPQHF
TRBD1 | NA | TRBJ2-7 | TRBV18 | TGTGCCAGCTCCAGGACAGGATCCTACGAGCAGTACTTC | CASSRTGSYEQYF
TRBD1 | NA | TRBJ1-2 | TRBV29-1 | TGCAGCGTTGAAGAGGACAGGTCCGGGGGCTACACCTTC | CSVEEDRSGGYTF
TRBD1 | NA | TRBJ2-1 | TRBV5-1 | TGCGCCAGCAGCGGAGGGACAGGGGAGCAGGGGCAGTTCTTC | CASSGGTGEQGQFF
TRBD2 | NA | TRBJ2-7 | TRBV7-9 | TGTGCCAGCAGCGAAGAGATTAGCGGGAGACGGTACGAGCAGTACTTC | CASSEEISGRRYEQYF
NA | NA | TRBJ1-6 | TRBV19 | TGTGCCAGTAGTTCCGAAGGGGTCAATTCACCCCTCCACTTT | CASSSEGVNSPLHF
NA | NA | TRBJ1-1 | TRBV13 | TGTGCCAGCAGCCTCTCAGCTGAAGCTTTCTTT | CASSLSAEAFF